This passage covers 10 T cell receptor beta chains from one sample sequenced in a study of control samples from healthy donors and cancer patients (dated by TCRdb to 2018 to 2021). Library preparation used the immunoSEQ multiplex PCR assay. Sourced from immuneACCESS, this table was stored by TCRdb with only in-frame sequences that have V and J called. A share of the clones is absent; for the studies checked, an unresolved V gene accounts for under half, and the remainder has no known explanation. The sample table lists about 250,000 clones, roughly 80% of them with a count of one. Clones ranked in the top ten supply about an eighth of the sample. The sequenced sample was PBMCs. The receptor set was obtained from an older woman with lung cancer.

The chain has TRBV6-4 and TRBJ1-2; TRBD1 matches 8 bases. CDR3 length: 13 amino acids. Germline loops: CDR1 MRHNA, CDR2 SNTAGT. Trimming at V came to 6 bases and at J to 4 bases, leaving 4 bases not matched to a gene. For the CDR3, the DNA is TGTGCCAGCAGAGCTACAGGGGGCTATGGCTACACCTTC. Encoded protein: CASRATGGYGYTF.

The V call is TRBV4-1, the J call TRBJ2-2, with TRBD1 matching 9 bases. Germline V CDR1 and CDR2: MGHRA, YSYEKL. This CDR3 region has 16 residues. V shed 5 bases, J shed 0 bases, and the junction held 4 bases outside the gene matches. CDR3: CASSKQGATNTGELFF. CDR3 bases: TGCGCCAGCAGCAAACAGGGGGCGACGAACACCGGGGAGCTGTTTTTT.

The gene calls are TRBV6-1 and TRBJ2-7; no clear D. CDR3 length: 10 amino acids. V was shortened by 1 base and J by 9 bases, with 4 bases between the two germline ends. Germline CDR1 is MNHNS and CDR2 is SASEGT. CDR3 sequence (DNA): TGTGCCAGCAGTGAAGAGGGGCAGTACTTC. It codes for CASSEEGQYF.

This chain uses TRBV5-6 with TRBJ2-3, with a possible D match to TRBD2 (6 bases). This CDR3 spans 14 amino acids. Trimming left V 4 bases short and J 0 bases short, with 9 bases between. From germline, CDR1 is SGHDT and CDR2 YYEEEE. The CDR3: CASSPGLSTDTQYF. Written as DNA, the CDR3 is TGTGCCAGCAGCCCGGGACTTAGCACAGATACGCAGTATTTT.

This chain connects TRBV30 to TRBJ2-1; D not certain. Germline loops: CDR1 GTSNPN, CDR2 SVGIG (reference sequence). Trimming removed 0 bases from V and 7 bases from J, with 13 bases in between. This CDR3 is 14 amino acids long. The CDR3, as DNA: TGTGCCTGGAGTGTATCCCCACAGTTTAATGAGCAGTTCTTC. Translating gives CAWSVSPQFNEQFF.

This clone was observed a few times. The rearrangement joins TRBV24-1 to TRBJ1-4, with D maybe TRBD1 (5 bases). Between the trimmed V and J ends, which lost 0 bases and 0 bases, there was a span of 25 bases. CDR1 is KGHDR and CDR2 is SFDVKD in the germline V gene. The CDR3 consists of 22 residues. CDR3 sequence reads: CATSDLRGTHPFVGATNEKLFF. CDR3 nucleotide sequence: TGTGCCACCAGTGATTTGCGCGGCACACACCCTTTTGTGGGGGCAACTAATGAAAAACTGTTTTTT.

Regarding this clone: Mismatch with germline at one junction end may stem from a read error. The V call is TRBV6-5, the J call TRBJ1-4, with 8 bases identical to TRBD1. CDR3 size: 15 residues. Germline CDR1 MNHEY, CDR2 SVGAGI. This chain's CDR3 is CASMRTGYTNKKLFF. The CDR3 DNA reads TGTGCCAGCATGAGGACAGGGTACACTAATAAAAAACTGTTTTTT.

This clone has more than one count but fewer than ten. This chain joins TRBV4-1 and TRBJ1-4; D unclear. The CDR3 loop spans 16 amino acids. Germline V CDR1 and CDR2: MGHRA, YSYEKL. Trimming shortened V by 3 bases and J by 5 bases, and 16 bases separated the two germline ends. As DNA, the CDR3 is TGCGCCAGCAGCCATGTGGGGAGGAGGGAGAATGAAAAACTGTTTTTT. Translating gives CASSHVGRRENEKLFF.

The CDR3 sequence is CASRENRGPAYTDTQYF. For the CDR3, the DNA is TGCGCCAGCAGGGAGAACAGGGGGCCCGCGTACACAGATACGCAGTATTTT. The chain is built from TRBV5-1 and TRBJ2-3; 9 nucleotides match TRBD1. J was trimmed by 2 bases and V by 5 bases; bases with no gene match: 12. The CDR3 contains 17 residues. Looked up from germline, CDR1 is SGHRS and CDR2 is YFSETQ.

The V gene is TRBV9, the J gene TRBJ2-1; tentatively, D is TRBD1 (5 bases). Germline V CDR1 and CDR2: SGDLS, YYNGEE. Trimming left V 2 bases short and J 1 base short, with 10 bases between. CDR3 length equals 15 residues. In DNA form, the CDR3 reads TGTGCCAGCAGCGTTGGGGCCGGATCCTACAATGAGCAGTTCTTC. Amino acids: CASSVGAGSYNEQFF.